Below are 14 T cell receptor beta chains sequenced from a single sample in a study of regulatory T cells in long-lasting Graves disease. CDR3-region Arm-PCR and iRepertoire HTBI primers produced the TCR beta libraries. One entry per CDR3 protein results from TCRdb running MiXCR on the multiplex PCR reads. The sample consists of around 450,000 distinct CDR3 sequences, more than 12% of them appearing once. As for time point: newly diagnosed GD, antithyroid drugs for less than 3 months. PBMCs provided the RNA from which the TCR library was made. This same sample was also part of a study on T cells in Graves' hyperthyroidism and ophthalmopathy.

The sample in question was peripheral blood mononuclear cells (PBMCs), obtained at new diagnosis, from a patient treated with antithyroid drugs. The origin of the receptors is a woman aged 25 to 39 with Graves disease.

This clonotype was seen more than once but under ten times. The CDR3 DNA is TGTGCCAGCAGCGTGGGACAGACAGAAGACTATGGCTACACCTTC. It yields the protein CASSVGQTEDYGYTF. The V and J genes are TRBV7-9 and TRBJ1-2; 7 positions match TRBD1. The trim removed 5 bases at V and 3 bases at J, leaving 9 bases unmatched. This CDR3 comprises 15 residues. Germline V gene lookup returns CDR1 SEHNR and CDR2 FQNEAQ (reference sequence).

The chain is built from TRBV24-1 and TRBJ2-1, with 7 bases lining up with TRBD2. V was clipped by 2 bases and J by 2 bases; unmatched bases: 5. Germline CDR1 is KGHDR and CDR2 is SFDVKD. The CDR3 is made up of 16 amino acids. This chain's CDR3 is CATSDSEAGTYNEQFF. CDR3 nucleotides: TGTGCCACCAGTGATTCGGAAGCGGGGACCTACAATGAGCAGTTCTTC.

This clonotype was counted a few times. The genes are TRBV5-1 and TRBJ2-1; 11 bases are shared with TRBD2. The germline CDR1 and CDR2 sequences are SGHRS and YFSETQ. The junction had 19 bases not matched to a gene; V was cut back by 4 bases and J by 7 bases. The CDR3 spans 19 residues. The CDR3 reads CASSPAVSSGRLRDNEQFF. DNA for the CDR3: TGCGCCAGCAGCCCGGCGGTATCTAGCGGGAGGCTTAGGGATAATGAGCAGTTCTTC. The complete variable domain, with remaining parts taken from reference TRBV5-1 and TRBJ2-1, reads KAGVTQTPRYLIKTRGQQVTLSCSPISGHRSVSWYQQTPGQGLQFLFEYFSETQRNKGNFPGRFSGRQFSNSRSEMNVSTLELGDSALYLCASSPAVSSGRLRDNEQFFGPGTRLTVL.

CDR3 DNA sequence: TGTGCCAGCAGCTTGGGGGGGGGGGATCGGGAGACCCAGTACTTC. It encodes CASSLGGGDRETQYF. The rearrangement uses TRBV5-4 and TRBJ2-5, with TRBD2 matching over 7 bases. This CDR3 has 15 amino acids. V shed 0 bases and J 5 bases; nucleotides not matched to a gene: 7. Germline V gene sequence: CDR1 SGHNT, CDR2 YYREEE (reference sequence).

This clonotype was seen at least ten times. J is TRBJ2-2 and V is TRBV18, with 8 bases matching TRBD1. CDR3 length: 15 amino acids. Germline assignment: CDR1 KGHSH and CDR2 LQKENI. V shed 2 bases, J shed 1 base, and the junction held 0 bases outside the gene matches. The CDR3 nucleotides read TGTGCCAGCTCACCAGGGACAGGGAACACCGGGGAGCTGTTTTTT. Translating it yields CASSPGTGNTGELFF.

This clonotype was observed a handful of times. This chain joins TRBV20-1 and TRBJ1-4, with D tentatively TRBD1 (5 bases). V was cut by 5 bases and J by 3 bases, with 19 bases left in between. Germline CDR1 is DFQATT and CDR2 is SNEGSKA (reference sequence). The CDR3 extends over 16 amino acids. CDR3 in amino acids: CSAPPPAPGPNEKLFF. The DNA of the CDR3 is TGCAGTGCTCCCCCCCCTGCCCCGGGGCCTAATGAAAAACTGTTTTTT.

There are a few counts of this clonotype. This chain connects TRBV12-3 or TRBV12-4 to TRBJ1-1; TRBD1 is a possible D gene (5 bases). The CDR3 length is 13 residues. Trimming removed 7 bases from V and 6 bases from J, with 15 bases in between. The CDR3 here is CASNYGGVAEAFF. The CDR3 coding sequence is TGTGCCAGCAACTATGGGGGAGTAGCTGAAGCTTTCTTT.

As concerns this clonotype: A much larger clone lies one base from this, so it may be a read error. The chain employs TRBV5-1 and TRBJ2-1; 8 nucleotides align to TRBD2. CDR3 length equals 16 residues. In germline, CDR1 is SGHRS, CDR2 YFSETQ. The CDR3 nucleotides are TGCGCCAGCAGCTATACTAGCGGTCCTAACTACAATGGGCAGTTCTTC. It is translated as CASSYTSGPNYNGQFF.

There are many counts of this clonotype. In DNA form, the CDR3 reads TGTGCCAGCAGTTTAGAGGCGGGCCTCTCTGGGGCCAACGTCCTGACTTTC. It is translated as CASSLEAGLSGANVLTF. J is TRBJ2-6 and V is TRBV12-3 or TRBV12-4; D perhaps matches TRBD2 (5 bases). CDR3 length: 17 amino acids. Trimming removed 1 base from V and 0 bases from J, with 10 bases in between.

This clonotype was recorded at least ten times. This chain links TRBV3-1 with TRBJ1-5; D remains unclear. CDR1 and CDR2 (germline): LGHDT, YNNKEL (reference sequence). Trimming shortened V by 0 bases and J by 15 bases, and 15 bases separated the two germline ends. The CDR3 is 13 amino acids. The CDR3 spells CASSQENARQLHF. The CDR3, as DNA: TGTGCCAGCAGCCAAGAAAATGCGAGACAACTGCATTTT.

This clonotype came up many times. The genes are TRBV18 and TRBJ2-3; 7 nucleotides match TRBD1. This CDR3 spans 14 amino acids. V was clipped by 6 bases and J by 8 bases; unmatched bases: 11. Germline-derived CDR1 and CDR2 are KGHSH and LQKENI. The CDR3 loop is CASSPGQSFGTQYF. Here the CDR3 DNA reads TGTGCCAGCTCCCCGGGACAGTCATTTGGTACGCAGTATTTT.

This clonotype was detected ten times or more. The chain joins TRBV20-1 to TRBJ1-5; TRBD1 matches 7 bases. The CDR3 extends over 14 amino acids. Germline assignment: CDR1 DFQATT and CDR2 SNEGSKA (reference sequence). Losses at the gene ends were 2 bases for V and 4 bases for J; bases not matched to a gene: 5. This CDR3 is CSARSDRQNQPQHF. The CDR3 DNA is TGCAGTGCTAGATCGGACAGGCAGAATCAGCCCCAGCATTTT.

Of note for this clonotype: A far larger clone is one nucleotide away, so this likely arose from a read error. The chain couples TRBV28 to TRBJ2-5; 8 nucleotides agree with TRBD2. V lost 9 bases and J lost 11; bases outside the gene matches: 17. Germline V gives CDR1 MDHEN, CDR2 SYDVKM. This CDR3 contains 14 residues. The CDR3 loop reads CASLSGSVYNEQYF. CDR3 sequence (DNA): TGTGCCAGTCTCAGCGGGAGTGTCTACAATGAGCAGTACTTC. The full variable domain, with the rest looked up from reference TRBV28 and TRBJ2-5, is DVKVTQSSRYLVKRTGEKVFLECVQDMDHENMFWYRQDPGLGLRLIYFSYDVKMKEKGDIPEGYSVSREKKERFSLILESASTNQTSMYLCASLSGSVYNEQYFGPGTRLLVL.

The sample holds many counts of this clonotype. The chain links TRBV7-9 to TRBJ2-7; a weak D match, TRBD1 (6 bases). CDR1 is SEHNR and CDR2 is FQNEAQ in the germline V gene (reference sequence). The V end was cut by 5 bases, the J end by 12 bases, with 17 bases between. CDR3 length: 12 amino acids. Here the CDR3 DNA reads TGTGCCAGCAGCCAAGCCGGGACACCCCGGTACTTC. Translated: CASSQAGTPRYF.